These 13 T cell receptor beta chains originate from one sample sequenced in a study of shared clonotypes between healthy human individuals. Data came from immunoSEQ multiplex PCR; TCRdb stores just in-frame clones and leaves some out. The top ten clones hold 12% of a sample with roughly 500,000 clones, 70% to 80% of them seen once. Material: PBMCs. The origin of the receptors is a woman in her thirties or forties in good health. Some clones in this sample may be carry-over from other donors' samples.

V and J are TRBV7-6 and TRBJ2-1; TRBD1 aligns across 9 bases. V shed 1 base and J 5 bases; nucleotides not matched to a gene: 3. The CDR3 length is 15 residues. In germline, CDR1 is SGHVS, CDR2 FNYEAQ. CDR3 protein: CASSLEGTGNNEQFF. CDR3 DNA: TGTGCCAGCAGCTTAGAAGGGACAGGGAACAATGAGCAGTTCTTC.

This rearrangement joins TRBV5-1 to TRBJ1-1; D remains ambiguous. V was pared by 0 bases and J by 3 bases, with 9 bases between. Germline CDR1 and CDR2: SGHRS and YFSETQ. The CDR3 is 14 residues long. The chain's CDR3 is CASSLGVEDTEAFF. CDR3 coding DNA: TGCGCCAGCAGCTTGGGGGTGGAGGACACTGAAGCTTTCTTT.

In the case of this clone: At the DNA level, this CDR3 is encoded by other sequences in the same sample as well. J is TRBJ1-1 and V is TRBV5-1; D call uncertain. This CDR3 comprises 13 residues. Between the trimmed V and J ends, which lost 1 base and 2 bases, there was a span of 6 bases. The germline V gene encodes CDR1 SGHRS and CDR2 YFSETQ. The CDR3 spells CASSLNQNTEAFF. The DNA for the CDR3 is TGCGCCAGCAGCTTGAACCAAAACACTGAAGCTTTCTTT. Based on the CDR3 plus reference TRBV5-1 and TRBJ1-1, the full variable domain is KAGVTQTPRYLIKTRGQQVTLSCSPISGHRSVSWYQQTPGQGLQFLFEYFSETQRNKGNFPGRFSGRQFSNSRSEMNVSTLELGDSALYLCASSLNQNTEAFFGQGTRLTVV.

The rearrangement uses TRBV7-9 and TRBJ2-7, with D hard to call. Trimming shortened V by 3 bases and J by 2 bases, and 5 bases separated the two germline ends. Germline loops: CDR1 SEHNR, CDR2 FQNEAQ (reference sequence). CDR3 size: 12 residues. The CDR3 spells CASSLYAYEQYF. CDR3 DNA sequence: TGTGCCAGCAGCTTGTATGCCTACGAGCAGTACTTC.

The V call is TRBV6-1, the J call TRBJ2-5; D is ambiguous. The CDR3 is made up of 15 amino acids. V was clipped by 6 bases and J by 3 bases, with 17 bases between them. Germline V lookup: CDR1 MNHNS, CDR2 SASEGT. This chain's CDR3 is CASSELSGREETQYF. The CDR3 nucleotides read TGTGCCAGCAGCGAACTTTCAGGAAGGGAAGAGACCCAGTACTTC.

The chain joins TRBV14 to TRBJ1-3; D ambiguous. This CDR3 contains 14 residues. The germline V gene has CDR1 SGHDN and CDR2 FVKESK. V was shortened by 4 bases and J by 0 bases, with 7 bases between the two germline ends. The CDR3 sequence is CASSLSNSGNTIYF. CDR3 nucleotides: TGTGCCAGCAGCCTTTCTAACTCTGGAAACACCATATATTTT. Using reference TRBV14 and TRBJ1-3 for the parts outside the CDR3, the full variable domain is EAGVTQFPSHSVIEKGQTVTLRCDPISGHDNLYWYRRVMGKEIKFLLHFVKESKQDESGMPNNRFLAERTGGTYSTLKVQPAELEDSGVYFCASSLSNSGNTIYFGEGSWLTVV.

The chain recombines TRBV2 with TRBJ2-2, with D possibly being TRBD1 or TRBD2 (5 bases each). V was clipped by 2 bases and J by 4 bases, with 11 bases between them. CDR3 length equals 15 residues. From germline, CDR1 is SNHLY and CDR2 FYNNEI. In nucleotides, the CDR3 is TGTGCCAGCAGTGAATGGGGGAGCTCCACCGGGGAGCTGTTTTTT. The encoded protein is CASSEWGSSTGELFF.

The rearrangement uses TRBV5-1 and TRBJ2-3, with 13 positions matching TRBD2. Germline CDR1 reads SGHRS; CDR2 reads YFSETQ. V lost 4 bases, J lost 2 bases, and 7 bases stayed unmatched. The CDR3 spans 17 residues. The CDR3 protein is CASSPKLAGGHTDTQYF. For the CDR3, the DNA is TGCGCCAGCAGCCCGAAACTAGCGGGAGGGCACACAGATACGCAGTATTTT. Together with reference TRBV5-1 and TRBJ2-3, the CDR3 gives the full variable domain: KAGVTQTPRYLIKTRGQQVTLSCSPISGHRSVSWYQQTPGQGLQFLFEYFSETQRNKGNFPGRFSGRQFSNSRSEMNVSTLELGDSALYLCASSPKLAGGHTDTQYFGPGTRLTVL.

With regard to this clone: At the DNA level, this CDR3 is encoded by other sequences in the same sample as well. The J gene is TRBJ2-5, the V gene TRBV15; no definite D call. Germline CDR1 reads LNHNV; CDR2 reads YYDKDF (reference sequence). The CDR3 loop spans 13 amino acids. The V gene lost 1 base and the J gene lost 4 bases, with 7 bases spanning the gap. The DNA for the CDR3 is TGTGCCACCAGCAGAGGAGGATCAGAGACCCAGTACTTC. Its protein product is CATSRGGSETQYF.

This clone is a singleton in its sample. The gene calls are TRBV5-1 and TRBJ2-4; 9 nucleotides line up with TRBD2. The germline CDR1 and CDR2 sequences are SGHRS and YFSETQ. The CDR3 sequence is 16 residues long. With V trimmed by 4 bases and J by 2 bases, 7 bases remained unmatched. CDR3 DNA: TGCGCCAGCAGCCCTTGGCCTAGCGGGACCAAAAACATTCAGTACTTC. As protein: CASSPWPSGTKNIQYF.

The genes are TRBV23-1 and TRBJ1-1; D remains ambiguous. TRBV23-1 is placed among ORFs of uncertain function. The CDR3 is made up of 18 amino acids. V lost 0 bases and J 0 bases, leaving 17 bases between the germline ends. The CDR3 here is CASSQSALGYGVNTEAFF. The CDR3 DNA reads TGCGCCAGCAGTCAATCGGCCCTCGGATATGGGGTGAACACTGAAGCTTTCTTT.

The chain has TRBV28 and TRBJ1-5; 8 bases are shared with TRBD1. The junction had 6 bases not matched to a gene; V was cut back by 6 bases and J by 2 bases. This CDR3 is built from 15 residues. The germline CDR1 and CDR2 sequences are MDHEN and SYDVKM. CDR3 protein: CASRNDRGGNQPQHF. The CDR3 DNA follows: TGTGCCAGCAGGAATGACAGGGGAGGCAATCAGCCCCAGCATTTT. The full variable domain, its missing parts supplied by reference TRBV28 and TRBJ1-5, is DVKVTQSSRYLVKRTGEKVFLECVQDMDHENMFWYRQDPGLGLRLIYFSYDVKMKEKGDIPEGYSVSREKKERFSLILESASTNQTSMYLCASRNDRGGNQPQHFGDGTRLSIL.

This clone occurred a few times. The chain has TRBV5-4 and TRBJ2-1; 8 bases are shared with TRBD2. The CDR3 totals 15 residues. CDR1 and CDR2 (germline): SGHNT, YYREEE (reference sequence). J was trimmed by 7 bases and V by 2 bases; bases with no gene match: 8. The CDR3 DNA follows: TGTGCCAGCAGCTTCTTGACTAGCGACTCTAATGAGCAGTTCTTC. This sequence encodes CASSFLTSDSNEQFF.